This T cell receptor beta chain originates from a study of spatial heterogeneity in lung cancer. As for the study in general: The donors, about 74 patients with untreated early-stage non-small cell lung cancer, provided the samples. At a median of roughly 26 months after resection, follow-up PBMC samples were sequenced when available.

This clonotype was detected many times. TCRdb used MiXCR to reprocess the 5' RACE reads, holding one entry per CDR3 protein. The table has approximately 56,000 distinct CDR3 sequences, roughly 7.4% seen once. Trimming shortened V by 4 bases and J by 3 bases, and 22 bases separated the two germline ends. Germline V CDR1 and CDR2: SGHAT, FQNNGV. The CDR3 covers 17 residues. Specified time point: blood at routine non-recurrence follow-up after resection. Whole RNA, which was extracted from tumor, nontumor lung tissue or frozen PBMC, was sequenced without any cell sorting. The receptor's source is a female donor with early-stage non-small cell lung cancer. This sample comprised PBMCs, obtained at follow-up. The chain combines TRBV11-2 with TRBJ2-7; D is perhaps TRBD1 (6 bases). The CDR3 DNA reads TGTGCCAGCAGCTCCAGCACCGCCGGGACACTCAGCTACGAGCAGTACTTC. Translated, it gives CASSSSTAGTLSYEQYF. The full variable domain, in which reference TRBV11-2 and TRBJ2-7 provide the parts outside the CDR3, is EAGVAQSPRYKIIEKRQSVAFWCNPISGHATLYWYQQILGQGPKLLIQFQNNGVVDDSQLPKDRFSAERLKGVDSTLKIQPAKLEDSAVYLCASSSSTAGTLSYEQYFGPGTRLTVT.